A selection of T cell receptor beta chains follows, all from one sample in a study of T cells in tuberculosis. Clones were sequenced by immunoSEQ multiplex PCR, and TCRdb holds only the in-frame ones, with some missing. This repertoire shows approximately 31,000 clones, roughly 82% found once; its top ten account for around 5.2%. The sample consisted of PBMCs, taken at tuberculosis diagnosis. These receptors all stem from an adult with tuberculosis. The CDR3 runs from the conserved cysteine through the conserved F or W. The D gene is left open where the match is weak. Clone size appears in some rows only: once, few, many, or a class for an expanded clone.

clone size	D gene	J gene	V gene	CDR3 DNA	CDR3 protein
.	.	TRBJ2-5	TRBV5-4	TGTGCCAGCAGCTTGACTAGCTTGTCGTCCCAAGAGACCCAGTACTTC	CASSLTSLSSQETQYF
.	.	TRBJ1-2	TRBV30	TGTGCCTGGAGTGTAATAGGGGGAGGCTACACCTTC	CAWSVIGGGYTF
.	TRBD2	TRBJ2-2	TRBV7-7	TGTGCCAGCAGCTTGGACCGGGGGGGCACCGGGGAGCTGTTTTTT	CASSLDRGGTGELFF
.	.	TRBJ2-3	TRBV6-6	TGTGCCAGCAGTTACTCTCGAACCTACACAGATACGCAGTATTTT	CASSYSRTYTDTQYF
.	TRBD1	TRBJ2-1	TRBV15	TGTGCCACCCGTAAACAAGGGACAGAGGGCCCAGGCTATTCCTACAATGAGCAGTTCTTC	CATRKQGTEGPGYSYNEQFF
once	TRBD1	TRBJ2-4	TRBV19	TGTGCCAGTAGTACGGGACAGCAACCTATTCAGTACTTC	CASSTGQQPIQYF
once	.	TRBJ1-5	TRBV18	TGTGCCAGCTCACCGGCTAGTTATAGCAATCAGCCCCAGCATTTT	CASSPASYSNQPQHF
once	.	TRBJ2-3	TRBV7-3	TGTGCCAGCAGCTTAGAGGGAGATACGCAGTATTTT	CASSLEGDTQYF
few	TRBD1	TRBJ2-7	TRBV18	TGTGCCAGCTCAACCGGACAGGGAGAGCAGTACTTC	CASSTGQGEQYF
.	.	TRBJ2-1	TRBV9	TGTGCCAGCAGCCCGACTAGTCGCGATGAGCAGTTCTTC	CASSPTSRDEQFF
.	TRBD1	TRBJ2-3	TRBV18	TGTGCCAGCTCACCCGGGACAGGGCATGAAGATACGCAGTATTTT	CASSPGTGHEDTQYF
.	.	TRBJ1-1	TRBV19	TGTGCCAGTAGTAACAACAGGCCCATGAACACTGAAGCTTTCTTT	CASSNNRPMNTEAFF
.	.	TRBJ2-5	TRBV19	TGTGCCAGTAGTATCGAACTCCAGGGAATCGAGACCCAGTACTTC	CASSIELQGIETQYF
.	TRBD1	TRBJ1-1	TRBV6-6	TGTGCCAGCAACGACGGGACAGGGAACACTGAAGCTTTCTTT	CASNDGTGNTEAFF
.	.	TRBJ2-1	TRBV19	TGTGCCAGTAGTATCGGGGGGCCGGCCTCCTACAATGAGCAGTTCTTC	CASSIGGPASYNEQFF
.	TRBD2	TRBJ2-3	TRBV9	TGTGCCAGCAGCGTAGGCGGGGGAGGTCCAGATACGCAGTATTTT	CASSVGGGGPDTQYF
.	TRBD2	TRBJ2-5	TRBV5-6	TGTGCCAGCAGCTTGAGCCTACTAGCGGGATGGGAAGAGACCCAGTACTTC	CASSLSLLAGWEETQYF
.	TRBD1	TRBJ1-5	TRBV30	TGTGCCTGGACCAGGGGGCGCGATCAGCCCCAGCATTTT	CAWTRGRDQPQHF
.	.	TRBJ2-5	TRBV18	TGTGCCAGCTCACCATCGGGGGATTTGGAGACCCAGTACTTC	CASSPSGDLETQYF
.	.	TRBJ1-1	TRBV6-5	TGTGCCAGCAGTTACTCGGTGGAGGGGGAAGCTTTCTTT	CASSYSVEGEAFF
.	.	TRBJ2-7	TRBV5-6	TGTGCCAGCAGCTTTAAAGGGGGTTTCGACGAGCAGTACTTC	CASSFKGGFDEQYF
.	.	TRBJ2-7	TRBV30	TGTGCCTGGAGTGGAGGTCGTAGGTACGAGCAGTACTTC	CAWSGGRRYEQYF
.	.	TRBJ1-4	TRBV6-1	TGTGCCAGCAGTTGGGCCCCCGCAACTAATGAAAAACTGTTTTTT	CASSWAPATNEKLFF
once	TRBD2	TRBJ2-5	TRBV9	TGTGCCAGCAGCTCCTCACCGGGGGGGACCCAGTACTTC	CASSSSPGGTQYF
.	TRBD1	TRBJ1-2	TRBV29-1	TGCAGCGTCGTCCACAGGGGGCGGCGCGGCTACACCTTC	CSVVHRGRRGYTF
.	.	TRBJ2-5	TRBV6-6	TGTGCCAGCAGTTACTCTTTCGTCTCGCAAGAGACCCAGTACTTC	CASSYSFVSQETQYF
.	.	TRBJ1-1	TRBV30	TGTGCCTGGAAAAAGGAGCAAATGAGAGCTGAAGCTTTCTTT	CAWKKEQMRAEAFF
few	TRBD1	TRBJ2-5	TRBV6-5	TGTGCCAGCAGTCGGGGACAGGGACTCCAAGAGACCCAGTACTTC	CASSRGQGLQETQYF
.	TRBD1	TRBJ1-2	TRBV5-4	TGTGCCAGCAGCTCGACAGGGAGTGGTGGCTACACCTTC	CASSSTGSGGYTF
.	.	TRBJ2-3	TRBV9	TGTGCCAGCAGCGTTTCTCCGGCTGGCAGGTTCGGGAGCCCTACAGATACGCAGTATTTT	CASSVSPAGRFGSPTDTQYF
.	.	TRBJ1-1	TRBV9	TGTGCCAGCAGCACGGGAGCTGAAGCTTTCTTT	CASSTGAEAFF
.	TRBD1	TRBJ1-2	TRBV4-1	TGCGCCAGCAGCCAAGAATCCGTCCGGACAGGGGACTATGGCTACACCTTC	CASSQESVRTGDYGYTF
.	.	TRBJ2-7	TRBV21-1	TGTGCCAGCAGCAAAGGGGCTTCGTGGGTTGCCTACGAGCAGTACTTC	CASSKGASWVAYEQYF
few	.	TRBJ1-2	TRBV5-6	TGTGCCAGCAGCTTGGGTAAACAGAGCTCCTATGGCTACACCTTC	CASSLGKQSSYGYTF
.	.	TRBJ1-2	TRBV7-3	TGTGCCAGCAGCCAAGGGCAGGGGCGAGCCTATGGCTACACCTTC	CASSQGQGRAYGYTF
few	TRBD2	TRBJ2-1	TRBV27	TGTGCCAGCAGGCCCCGGACTAGCGGGGGGAATGAGCAGTTCTTC	CASRPRTSGGNEQFF
.	.	TRBJ1-1	TRBV10-2	TGCGCCAGCACTAGGGACACGTACACTGAAGCTTTCTTT	CASTRDTYTEAFF
.	TRBD1	TRBJ2-7	TRBV28	TGTGCCATCTACAAGGACAGGGCGGTAGACTTC	CAIYKDRAVDF
.	TRBD2	TRBJ2-3	TRBV10-1	TGCGCCAGCAGTGAGTCGGCGGGGGGCACAGATACGCAGTATTTT	CASSESAGGTDTQYF
.	TRBD1	TRBJ2-3	TRBV2	TGTGCCAGCAGTGTACAGGGGGCGATTAGTACGCAGTATTTT	CASSVQGAISTQYF
.	.	TRBJ1-1	TRBV19	TGTGCCAGTAGTATAGACGTCCGGAACACTGAAGCTTTCTTT	CASSIDVRNTEAFF
.	TRBD1	TRBJ1-2	TRBV9	TGTGCCAGCAGCCCACGGGACAGAAACTATGGCTACACCTTC	CASSPRDRNYGYTF
.	.	TRBJ1-5	TRBV10-3	TGTGCCATCAGTGAGCCGGGTCCGGGGAATCAGCCCCAGCATTTT	CAISEPGPGNQPQHF
.	TRBD1	TRBJ2-5	TRBV9	TGTGCCAGCAGCCCCTGGACAGGGGAAGAGACCCAGTACTTC	CASSPWTGEETQYF
.	TRBD1	TRBJ2-1	TRBV5-1	TGCGCCAGCAGCTTGAAAGGGGGCGCCGACAATGAGCAGTTCTTC	CASSLKGGADNEQFF
.	TRBD1	TRBJ2-4	TRBV19	TGTGCCAGTGGGGACAGGGACATTCAGTACTTC	CASGDRDIQYF
.	TRBD1	TRBJ2-5	TRBV6-1	TGTGCCAGCAGTGCCCTTCCGGGACAGGGGCGAGAGACCCAGTACTTC	CASSALPGQGRETQYF
.	.	TRBJ1-2	TRBV25-1	TGTGCCAGCAGTGCCGGGGACTATGGCTACACCTTC	CASSAGDYGYTF
.	TRBD2	TRBJ2-7	TRBV4-1	TGCGCCAGCAGTCCGTTAGCGGGAGGGCACTACGAGCAGTACTTC	CASSPLAGGHYEQYF
.	TRBD2	TRBJ2-1	TRBV27	TGTGCCAGCAGACTAGCGGGAGCCTATGAGCAGTTCTTC	CASRLAGAYEQFF
.	TRBD1	TRBJ1-4	TRBV9	TGTGCCAGCGCGGGACAGGGAGGTGAAAAACTGTTTTTT	CASAGQGGEKLFF
.	.	TRBJ2-5	TRBV18	TGTGCCAGCTCACGGGGCTCCGGACCTCAAGAGACCCAGTACTTC	CASSRGSGPQETQYF
.	.	TRBJ2-1	TRBV9	TGTGCCAGCAGCGTAGAGTTTTCGAACAGATATTACAATGAGCAGTTCTTC	CASSVEFSNRYYNEQFF
.	.	TRBJ1-4	TRBV29-1	TGCAGCGGTCGCCGCAACGGGGAAAAACTGTTTTTT	CSGRRNGEKLFF
.	.	TRBJ1-3	TRBV7-2	TGTGCCAGCAGCTTAGGCTTGAGCTCTGGAAACACCATATATTTT	CASSLGLSSGNTIYF